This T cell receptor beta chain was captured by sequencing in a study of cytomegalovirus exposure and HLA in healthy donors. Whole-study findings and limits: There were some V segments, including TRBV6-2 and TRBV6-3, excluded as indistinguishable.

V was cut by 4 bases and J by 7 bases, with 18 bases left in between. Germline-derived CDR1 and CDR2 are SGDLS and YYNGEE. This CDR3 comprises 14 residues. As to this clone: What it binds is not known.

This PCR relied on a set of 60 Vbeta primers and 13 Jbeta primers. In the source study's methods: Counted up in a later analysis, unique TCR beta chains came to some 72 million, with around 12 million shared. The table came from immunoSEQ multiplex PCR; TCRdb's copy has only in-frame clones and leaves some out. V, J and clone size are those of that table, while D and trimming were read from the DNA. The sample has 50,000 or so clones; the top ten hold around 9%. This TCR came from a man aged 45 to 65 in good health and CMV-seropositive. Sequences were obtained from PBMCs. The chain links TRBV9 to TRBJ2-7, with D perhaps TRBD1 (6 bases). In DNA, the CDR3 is TGTGCCAGCAGCCCACAGACAGGCTTAGGTGAGCAGTACTTC. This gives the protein CASSPQTGLGEQYF. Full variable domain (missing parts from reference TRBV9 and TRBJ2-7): DSGVTQTPKHLITATGQRVTLRCSPRSGDLSVYWYQQSLDQGLQFLIQYYNGEERAKGNILERFSAQQFPDLHSELNLSSLELGDSALYFCASSPQTGLGEQYFGPGTRLTVT.